This entry is about one TCR beta chain. Antigen unknown. The method was immunoSEQ multiplex PCR; TCRdb's version includes in-frame clones alone and lacks a portion of them. The table lists more than 60,000 clones, 90% of them singletons, with about 0.4% in the top ten. These data are taken from a study of OX40 agonist ivuxolimab in advanced cancers. Study details: Enrollees could have had prior anti-PD-1, anti-PD-L1 or anti-CTLA-4 therapy, which roughly 40% had received.

Per germline, CDR1 ENHRY and CDR2 SYGVKD. With V trimmed by 0 bases and J by 3 bases, 0 bases remained unmatched. The CDR3 length is 14 residues. Study conclusions and caveats: Antigen specificity of clonally expanded peripheral T cells was not established.

This TCR derives from an adult with an advanced solid tumor such as melanoma, head and neck, liver or kidney cancer. Sequencing used CD4+ or CD8+ T cells sorted from blood, obtained in a trial of the OX40 agonist ivuxolimab. The chain uses TRBV10-3 and TRBJ2-3; 7 bases match TRBD1. The chain's CDR3 is CAISESTGTDTQYF. CDR3 bases: TGTGCCATCAGTGAGTCGACAGGGACAGATACGCAGTATTTT.